This T cell receptor (beta chain) derives from a study of blood T cell repertoires in COVID-19. Study-wide context: From T cells, B-cell-depleted T cells, or PBMCs came the material, which was cDNA or gDNA.

Data came from immunoSEQ multiplex PCR; TCRdb stores just in-frame clones and leaves some out. The sample records 200,000 to 250,000 clones, 85% to 95% being singletons. Recruitment covered about two dozen US areas and drew participants whose ages spanned about 18 to 89 years. The receptor's source is a woman aged 18-29 years who had recovered from COVID-19. The sequenced sample consisted of PBMCs or T cells enriched from blood (not recorded which).

The DNA of the CDR3 is TGTGCAGCGGGGGGTCGGACCTATGGCTACACCTTC. Its translation: CAAGGRTYGYTF. The rearrangement links TRBV28 to TRBJ1-2, with a weak D call TRBD1 (5 bases). Germline loops: CDR1 MDHEN, CDR2 SYDVKM. This CDR3 spans 12 amino acids.